This entry lists 19 T cell receptor beta chains sequenced from one sample in a study of beta chain features in type 1 diabetes. Of the isolated RNA, all was reverse transcribed, and so the sequenced material was expressed TCRB transcripts. Assay used: immunoSEQ multiplex PCR; TCRdb lists only in-frame clones, some missing. This table holds 65,000 to 100,000 clones, 25% to 35% found once. Sequencing input: stem cell memory CD4+ T cells from blood. The receptor source for this set is a woman aged 18-30 years in good health.

The rearrangement uses TRBV2 and TRBJ2-5, with TRBD1 matching 11 bases. Germline trimming cut 7 bases from V and 5 bases from J; bases unmatched to any gene: 12. The CDR3 sequence is 16 residues long. Germline CDR1 SNHLY, CDR2 FYNNEI. The CDR3 spells CASNLRGTGGGETQYF. The CDR3 DNA is TGTGCCAGCAACCTAAGGGGGACAGGGGGTGGTGAGACCCAGTACTTC.

This chain joins TRBV30 and TRBJ1-1; TRBD1 aligns across 8 bases. The CDR3 is made up of 14 amino acids. The V and J ends lost 1 base and 4 bases, in that order; junction bases with no gene match: 5. Germline V CDR1 and CDR2: GTSNPN, SVGIG (reference sequence). CDR3 sequence (DNA): TGTGCCTGGAGTGACCCTACAGGGGGCACTGAAGCTTTCTTT. Translated, it gives CAWSDPTGGTEAFF. The full variable domain, its missing parts supplied by reference TRBV30 and TRBJ1-1, is SQTIHQWPATLVQPVGSPLSLECTVEGTSNPNLYWYRQAAGRGLQLLFYSVGIGQISSEVPQNLSASRPQDRQFILSSKKLLLSDSGFYLCAWSDPTGGTEAFFGQGTRLTVV.

The CDR3 sequence: CASSLTGGLGANVLTF. The DNA for the CDR3 is TGCGCCAGCAGCTTGACAGGGGGCCTAGGGGCCAACGTCCTGACTTTC. The V and J genes are TRBV5-1 and TRBJ2-6, with 9 bases lining up with TRBD1. CDR1 is SGHRS, CDR2 YFSETQ, per germline. The V and J ends lost 1 base and 4 bases, in that order; junction bases with no gene match: 3. CDR3 length: 16 residues.

This clone was counted only a few times. V usage is TRBV5-6 and J usage is TRBJ1-2; TRBD1 is a possible D gene (6 bases). CDR3 length: 11 amino acids. Germline V gene data show CDR1 as SGHDT and CDR2 as YYEEEE. With 4 bases removed from V and 9 bases from J, the gap between germline ends came to 10 bases. CDR3 sequence: CASSLGQRYTF. In DNA, the CDR3 is TGTGCCAGCAGCCTAGGACAGCGCTACACCTTC.

The chain uses TRBV2 and TRBJ1-1, with D perhaps matching TRBD1 (5 bases). Germline V lookup: CDR1 SNHLY, CDR2 FYNNEI. V was trimmed by 5 bases and J by 1 base, leaving 17 bases between them. This CDR3 comprises 16 residues. As DNA, the CDR3 is TGTGCCAGCAGTCCCATCCGGGGACTAGAGAACACTGAAGCTTTCTTT. The encoded protein is CASSPIRGLENTEAFF.

This clone has just a few counts. V and J are TRBV6-6 and TRBJ2-7; 16 bases align to TRBD2. V lost 5 bases and J lost 3; bases outside the gene matches: 1. Germline CDR1 and CDR2: MNHNY and SVGAGI (reference sequence). This CDR3 is 15 amino acids long. DNA for the CDR3: TGTGCCAGCAGTGGGACTAGCGGGGGGGGCTACGAGCAGTACTTC. Translation gives CASSGTSGGGYEQYF.

The chain combines TRBV4-1 with TRBJ2-1; 10 bases map to TRBD2. Germline V CDR1 and CDR2: MGHRA, YSYEKL. This CDR3 is 16 amino acids long. J gave up 4 bases and V 0 bases, and 3 bases lay outside the gene matches. DNA of the CDR3: TGCGCCAGCAGCCAAGAGGGTAGCGGGAGGTACAATGAGCAGTTCTTC. Its protein product is CASSQEGSGRYNEQFF.

The gene calls are TRBV5-1 and TRBJ2-3; weak D call: TRBD1 (6 bases). V shed 6 bases and J shed 6 bases, with 17 bases lying between them. CDR3 length: 14 amino acids. Germline values: CDR1 SGHRS, CDR2 YFSETQ. Written as DNA, the CDR3 is TGCGCCAGCAACCTGGAACAGGGACGGGATACGCAGTATTTT. Residues: CASNLEQGRDTQYF.

The V call is TRBV30, the J call TRBJ1-5, with TRBD1 as a possible D gene (6 bases). The CDR3 covers 13 residues. Trimming shortened V by 2 bases and J by 6 bases, and 11 bases separated the two germline ends. Germline V gene data show CDR1 as GTSNPN and CDR2 as SVGIG (reference sequence). CDR3 protein: CAWSPGAGQPQHF. CDR3 bases: TGTGCCTGGAGTCCAGGGGCAGGTCAGCCCCAGCATTTT.

This clone occurred a few times. V gene TRBV5-6 combines with J gene TRBJ2-1; D is perhaps TRBD2 (5 bases). Germline values: CDR1 SGHDT, CDR2 YYEEEE. The V end was cut by 1 base, the J end by 2 bases, with 10 bases between. CDR3 length: 15 amino acids. The CDR3 loop is CASSLTGSPYNEQFF. For the CDR3, the DNA is TGTGCCAGCAGCTTGACGGGAAGTCCCTACAATGAGCAGTTCTTC.

J is TRBJ2-5 and V is TRBV7-2; 10 bases agree with TRBD2. The CDR3 length is 18 residues. CDR1 is SGHTA and CDR2 is FQGNSA in the germline V gene. Germline trimming cut 4 bases from V and 4 bases from J; bases unmatched to any gene: 15. The DNA for the CDR3 is TGTGCCAGCAGCTCGCCCTTGGTGGGAGCGGGGGGGCGAGAGACCCAGTACTTC. Protein product: CASSSPLVGAGGRETQYF.

The CDR3 DNA follows: TGCGCCAGCGCCTCAGGCCAGCCAGATACGCAGTATTTT. Amino acid sequence: CASASGQPDTQYF. The chain has TRBV5-1 and TRBJ2-3, with D uncertain. In germline, CDR1 is SGHRS, CDR2 YFSETQ. The CDR3 is 13 residues long. Trimming shortened V by 7 bases and J by 4 bases, and 13 bases separated the two germline ends.

This clone was observed a few times. This rearrangement joins TRBV7-2 to TRBJ2-7; TRBD2 matches at 10 bases. V was pared by 2 bases and J by 1 base, with 2 bases of the junction left unmatched. CDR1 is SGHTA and CDR2 is FQGNSA in the germline V gene. The CDR3 loop spans 15 amino acids. The CDR3 nucleotides are TGTGCCAGCAGCTTAATAGCGGGGGGTTCCTACGAGCAGTACTTC. Protein sequence: CASSLIAGGSYEQYF.

This clone was detected only a few times. The chain joins TRBV5-1 to TRBJ2-2, with D possibly matching TRBD1 (6 bases). The CDR3 extends over 15 amino acids. CDR1 is SGHRS and CDR2 is YFSETQ in the germline V gene. V lost 3 bases and J 3 bases, leaving 12 bases between the germline ends. The CDR3 is CASSSRGKDTGELFF. The CDR3 nucleotides are TGCGCCAGCAGCTCCAGGGGAAAGGACACCGGGGAGCTGTTTTTT.

This clone came up a few times. The chain couples TRBV5-1 to TRBJ2-7, with 8 nucleotides matching TRBD2. The CDR3 sequence is 16 residues long. The germline CDR1 and CDR2 sequences are SGHRS and YFSETQ. V lost 6 bases to trimming and J lost 1 base; unmatched junction nucleotides: 12. This CDR3 reads CASNPSAGGSSYEQYF. For the CDR3, the DNA is TGCGCCAGCAATCCAAGCGCGGGAGGATCATCCTACGAGCAGTACTTC.

This chain connects TRBV5-1 to TRBJ2-7, with 7 bases identical to TRBD1. This CDR3 has 15 amino acids. V was pared by 2 bases and J by 2 bases, with 7 bases of the junction left unmatched. CDR1 is SGHRS, CDR2 YFSETQ, per germline. Here the CDR3 reads CASSFSGTETYEQYF. CDR3 in DNA: TGCGCCAGCAGCTTCTCCGGGACAGAAACCTACGAGCAGTACTTC.

This clone was seen only a few times. This chain links TRBV15 with TRBJ2-4, with 7 positions matching TRBD1. Germline lookup yields CDR1 LNHNV and CDR2 YYDKDF (reference sequence). V was pared by 0 bases and J by 1 base, with 6 bases of the junction left unmatched. The CDR3 has 17 amino acids. The CDR3 region has the DNA TGTGCCACCAGCAGAGATTACACAGGGGAGGCCAAAAACATTCAGTACTTC. It codes for CATSRDYTGEAKNIQYF. The whole variable domain, filled in from reference TRBV15 and TRBJ2-4, reads DAMVIQNPRYQVTQFGKPVTLSCSQTLNHNVMYWYQQKSSQAPKLLFHYYDKDFNNEADTPDNFQSRRPNTSFCFLDIRSPGLGDTAMYLCATSRDYTGEAKNIQYFGAGTRLSVL.

The CDR3 region is CASSTDRTYGYTF. CDR3 bases: TGTGCCAGCTCAACAGACAGAACCTATGGCTACACCTTC. This sequence joins TRBV18 and TRBJ1-2; perhaps TRBD1 as D (5 bases). The germline V and J ends were trimmed by 5 bases and 4 bases, with 11 bases remaining between them. The CDR3 has 13 amino acids. From germline, CDR1 is KGHSH and CDR2 LQKENI.

This clone was counted only a few times. J is TRBJ2-1 and V is TRBV6-5; D is unresolved. The CDR3 runs to 15 residues. V was cut by 5 bases and J by 0 bases, with 11 bases left in between. CDR1 and CDR2 from the germline V gene are MNHEY and SVGAGI. Here the CDR3 reads CASSLGLGSYNEQFF. The CDR3 coding sequence is TGTGCCAGCAGTCTAGGCTTGGGCTCCTACAATGAGCAGTTCTTC.